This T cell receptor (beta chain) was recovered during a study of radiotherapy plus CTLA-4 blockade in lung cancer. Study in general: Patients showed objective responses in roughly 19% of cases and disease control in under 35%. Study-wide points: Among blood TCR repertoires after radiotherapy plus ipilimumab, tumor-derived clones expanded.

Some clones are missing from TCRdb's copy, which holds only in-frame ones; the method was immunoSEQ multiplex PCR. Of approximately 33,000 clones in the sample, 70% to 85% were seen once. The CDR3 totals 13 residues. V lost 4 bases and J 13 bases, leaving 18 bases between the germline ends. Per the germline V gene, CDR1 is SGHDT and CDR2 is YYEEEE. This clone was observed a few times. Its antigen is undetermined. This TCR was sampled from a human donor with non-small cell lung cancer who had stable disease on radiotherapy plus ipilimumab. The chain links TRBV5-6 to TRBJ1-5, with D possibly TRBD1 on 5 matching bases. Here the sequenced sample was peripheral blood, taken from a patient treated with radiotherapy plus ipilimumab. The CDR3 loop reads CASSPWGLGYQHF. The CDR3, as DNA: TGTGCCAGCAGCCCCTGGGGGTTGGGGTATCAGCATTTT.